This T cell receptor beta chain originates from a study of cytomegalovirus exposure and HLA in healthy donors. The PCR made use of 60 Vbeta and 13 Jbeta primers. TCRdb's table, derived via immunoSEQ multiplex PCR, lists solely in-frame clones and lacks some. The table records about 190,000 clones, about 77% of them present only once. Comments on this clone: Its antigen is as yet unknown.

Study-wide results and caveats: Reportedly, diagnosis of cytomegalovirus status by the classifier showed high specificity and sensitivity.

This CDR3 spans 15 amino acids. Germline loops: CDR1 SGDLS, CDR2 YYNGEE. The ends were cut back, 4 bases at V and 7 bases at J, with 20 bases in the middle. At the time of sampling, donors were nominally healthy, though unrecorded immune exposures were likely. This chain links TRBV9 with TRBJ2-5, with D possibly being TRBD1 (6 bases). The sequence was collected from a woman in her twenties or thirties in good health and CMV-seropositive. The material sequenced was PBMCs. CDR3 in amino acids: CASSPIGGPSGTQYF. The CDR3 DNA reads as TGTGCCAGCAGCCCCATAGGGGGACCGTCGGGGACCCAGTACTTC.